The 11 T cell receptor beta chains in this list originate from one sample, sequenced in a study of T-cell reconstitution after alpha-beta-depleted transplantation in children. Preparation of the TCRbeta library was carried out with unique molecular identifiers. TCRdb recomputed calls from the PCR reads with MiXCR, one row per CDR3 protein. This table has around 360,000 distinct CDR3 sequences, approximately 10% appearing once. Sequenced here: PBMCs from the stem cell graft donor, sampled from the stem cell graft. The receptors were sampled from a human donor who donated a stem cell graft to a child with acute lymphoblastic leukemia.

This rearrangement joins TRBV4-2 to TRBJ2-1, with 10 bases fitting TRBD2. The CDR3 extends over 16 amino acids. Germline CDR1 and CDR2: LGHNA and YNFKEQ. With 0 bases clipped from V and 10 bases from J, the junction kept 9 bases outside the gene matches. In nucleotides, the CDR3 is TGTGCCAGCAGCCAAGATTCGTCTAGCGGGGGATGGGAGCAGTTCTTC. Amino acid sequence: CASSQDSSSGGWEQFF.

The chain links TRBV20-1 to TRBJ1-6; no definite D call. The CDR3 extends over 13 amino acids. Germline V gene data show CDR1 as DFQATT and CDR2 as SNEGSKA (reference sequence). Trimming shortened V by 3 bases and J by 6 bases, and 9 bases separated the two germline ends. The DNA for the CDR3 is TGCAGTGCTAGTCGGGCAGCTAATTCACCCCTCCACTTT. It specifies CSASRAANSPLHF.

This clonotype was seen only a few times. The gene calls are TRBV12-3 or TRBV12-4 and TRBJ1-4, with TRBD1 matching over 9 bases. The CDR3 runs 14 residues. The J segment lost 7 bases and the V segment lost 3 bases, leaving 3 bases of the junction unmatched. The CDR3 loop is CASSLGQGSEKLFF. The CDR3 nucleotides read TGTGCCAGCAGTTTGGGACAGGGAAGTGAAAAACTGTTTTTT.

The table lists this clonotype with a few counts. V and J are TRBV12-3 or TRBV12-4 and TRBJ1-2; D is ambiguous. This CDR3 has 13 residues. Trimming pared 5 bases from V and 4 bases from J, leaving 11 bases between. The CDR3 DNA reads TGTGCCAGCAGTCCGAGGGAGGTCTATGGCTACACCTTC. This translates into CASSPREVYGYTF.

A few counts support this clonotype. V is TRBV20-1 and J is TRBJ2-3; 8 bases are a match to TRBD2. The trim removed 0 bases at V and 1 base at J, leaving 6 bases unmatched. This CDR3 spans 16 amino acids. Germline V gene sequence: CDR1 DFQATT, CDR2 SNEGSKA (reference sequence). The CDR3 here is CSARDSGGLRTDTQYF. CDR3 sequence (DNA): TGCAGTGCTAGAGATTCGGGAGGGCTTCGCACAGATACGCAGTATTTT.

This clonotype was counted a few times. The rearrangement uses TRBV20-1 and TRBJ2-1; 7 bases map to TRBD2. V lost 3 bases, J lost 1 base, and 15 bases stayed unmatched. CDR1 and CDR2 (germline): DFQATT, SNEGSKA (reference sequence). CDR3 length: 18 residues. The CDR3 region has the DNA TGCAGTGCTAGTCCTGTGTCAGTGGTAGCGGGTTCCTACAATGAGCAGTTCTTC. Its protein is CSASPVSVVAGSYNEQFF.

This clonotype has a handful of counts. The chain links TRBV10-2 to TRBJ2-3; 9 nucleotides line up with TRBD1. The V and J ends lost 6 bases and 4 bases, in that order; junction bases with no gene match: 11. The CDR3 extends over 16 amino acids. The germline CDR1 and CDR2 sequences are WSHSY and SAAADI. CDR3 protein: CASRDLGTGRPDTQYF. The CDR3 nucleotides are TGCGCCAGCAGGGACCTCGGGACAGGGCGCCCAGATACGCAGTATTTT.

This clonotype appeared a few times. The chain links TRBV14 to TRBJ2-1, with 7 bases identical to TRBD2. Germline V gene lookup returns CDR1 SGHDN and CDR2 FVKESK. The V and J ends lost 4 bases and 4 bases, in that order; junction bases with no gene match: 7. CDR3 length: 15 amino acids. The CDR3 region has the DNA TGTGCCAGCAGCCGAGGCGGGGGAATATACAATGAGCAGTTCTTC. Its protein product is CASSRGGGIYNEQFF.

This sequence joins TRBV7-3 and TRBJ1-6; 12 nucleotides line up with TRBD1. The CDR3 sequence is 17 residues long. Trimming at V came to 1 base and at J to 13 bases, leaving 11 bases not matched to a gene. Per the germline V gene, CDR1 is SGHTA and CDR2 is FQGTGA. The DNA of the CDR3 is TGTGCCAGCAGCTTAAGTGGGACAGGGGGCCTCAGGTGGCCCCTCCACTTT. This translates into CASSLSGTGGLRWPLHF.

This clonotype was detected a few times. The V and J genes are TRBV7-3 and TRBJ2-3; 8 nucleotides align to TRBD2. Trimming took 5 bases from V and 5 from J; bases not matched to a gene: 12. The CDR3 consists of 16 residues. The V gene's germline CDR1 is SGHTA and CDR2 FQGTGA. Here the CDR3 reads CASSTSGTSGGDTQYF. Here the CDR3 DNA reads TGTGCCAGCAGCACCTCCGGGACTAGTGGTGGAGATACGCAGTATTTT.

The gene calls are TRBV3-1 and TRBJ2-7; D is tentatively TRBD1 or TRBD2 (6 bases each). V lost 3 bases, J lost 0 bases, and 18 bases lay in between. The germline V gene has CDR1 LGHDT and CDR2 YNNKEL (reference sequence). CDR3 size: 17 residues. CDR3 in DNA: TGTGCCAGCAGCCAGGACCTCGGGGGCCCCAGCTCCTACGAGCAGTACTTC. Protein product: CASSQDLGGPSSYEQYF.